This T cell receptor beta chain originates from a study of shared clonotypes between healthy human individuals. Whole-study findings and limits: Rarefaction gave evidence that sorted-subset sequencing remained incomplete despite large depth.

The V gene lost 4 bases and the J gene lost 2 bases, with 17 bases spanning the gap. The CDR3 contains 17 residues. Points on this clone: Antigen specificity is unknown.

Deep level was the assay's run setting. Only in-frame clones appear in the TCRdb table, and some are missing; sequencing was by immunoSEQ multiplex PCR. The sample shows under 1,100,000 clones, approximately 76% of them seen only once. The donors, all of them Caucasian adults, lived in Nashville, Tennessee. This receptor was obtained from a man aged 18 to 30 in good health. The chain recombines TRBV23-1 with TRBJ1-4; D is perhaps TRBD1 (6 bases). TRBV23-1 carries the ORF label, with uncertain function. What was sequenced was memory CD4+ T cells sorted from blood. Noted subset: CD45RA-negative fraction. DNA for the CDR3: TGCGCCAGCAGTCGCCTAAGCCAGGGGCATACTAATGAAAAACTGTTTTTT. Encoded protein: CASSRLSQGHTNEKLFF.